The sequence of this T cell receptor beta chain was determined in a study of cytomegalovirus exposure and HLA in healthy donors. The PCR used 60 Vbeta and 13 Jbeta primers. Here immunoSEQ multiplex PCR was the method, and the copy in TCRdb shows in-frame clones only, minus some. Of about 200,000 clones listed, approximately 70% are singletons. Germline V gives CDR1 SGHTA, CDR2 FQGNSA. CDR3 length: 14 amino acids. Trimming took off 5 bases at V and 4 bases at J, with 15 bases between the two ends. Whereas donors were nominally healthy upon sampling, unrecorded immune exposures were probable. The sample consisted of PBMCs. This sequence was found in a woman aged 25-40 years in good health and CMV-seronegative. The chain has TRBV7-2 and TRBJ2-7; tentative D call: TRBD1 (5 bases). The CDR3 nucleotides read TGTGCCAGCAGCCCCCAGGGCGGTCGGTACGAGCAGTACTTC. This translates into CASSPQGGRYEQYF.